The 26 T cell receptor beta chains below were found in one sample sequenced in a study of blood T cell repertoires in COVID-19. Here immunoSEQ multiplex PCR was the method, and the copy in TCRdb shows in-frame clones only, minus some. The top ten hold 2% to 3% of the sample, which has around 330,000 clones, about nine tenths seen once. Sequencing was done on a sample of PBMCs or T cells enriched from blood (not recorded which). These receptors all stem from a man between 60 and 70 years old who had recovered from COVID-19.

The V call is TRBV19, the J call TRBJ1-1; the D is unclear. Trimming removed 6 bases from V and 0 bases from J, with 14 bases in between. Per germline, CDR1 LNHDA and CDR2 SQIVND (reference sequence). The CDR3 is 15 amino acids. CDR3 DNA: TGTGCCAGTAGCAACCAACCACGGGTGAACACTGAAGCTTTCTTT. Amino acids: CASSNQPRVNTEAFF.

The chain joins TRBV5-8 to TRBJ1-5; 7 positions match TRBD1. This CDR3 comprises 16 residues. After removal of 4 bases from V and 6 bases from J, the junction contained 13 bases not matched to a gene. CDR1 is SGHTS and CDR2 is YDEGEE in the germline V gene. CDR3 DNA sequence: TGTGCCAGCAGCCCAGGGACAGATTTAAGGAGTCAGCCCCAGCATTTT. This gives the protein CASSPGTDLRSQPQHF. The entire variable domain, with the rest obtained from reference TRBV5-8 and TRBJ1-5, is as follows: EAGVTQSPTHLIKTRGQQATLRCSPISGHTSVYWYQQALGLGLQFLLWYDEGEERNRGNFPPRFSGRQFPNYSSELNVNALELEDSALYLCASSPGTDLRSQPQHFGDGTRLSIL.

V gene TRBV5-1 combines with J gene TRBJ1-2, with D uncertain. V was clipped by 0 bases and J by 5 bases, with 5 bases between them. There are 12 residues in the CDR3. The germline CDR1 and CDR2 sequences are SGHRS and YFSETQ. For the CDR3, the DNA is TGCGCCAGCAGCTTGGAACGGTATGGCTACACCTTC. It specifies CASSLERYGYTF. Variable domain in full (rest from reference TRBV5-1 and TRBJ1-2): KAGVTQTPRYLIKTRGQQVTLSCSPISGHRSVSWYQQTPGQGLQFLFEYFSETQRNKGNFPGRFSGRQFSNSRSEMNVSTLELGDSALYLCASSLERYGYTFGSGTRLTVV.

CDR3: CASSQGRTSGSNEQFF. CDR3 DNA sequence: TGTGCCAGCAGCCAAGGAAGGACTAGCGGGAGCAATGAGCAGTTCTTC. The chain couples TRBV3-1 (or the pseudogene TRBV3-2) to TRBJ2-1; 13 bases align to TRBD2. CDR3 length: 16 amino acids. CDR1 is LGHDT and CDR2 is YNNKEL in the germline V gene (reference sequence). V lost 1 base and J lost 6; bases outside the gene matches: 3.

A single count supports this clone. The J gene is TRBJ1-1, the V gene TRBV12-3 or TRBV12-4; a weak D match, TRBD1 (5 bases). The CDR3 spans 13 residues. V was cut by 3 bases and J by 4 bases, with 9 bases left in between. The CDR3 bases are TGTGCCAGCAGTTTTGGGGCGAGCACTGAAGCTTTCTTT. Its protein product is CASSFGASTEAFF.

The CDR3 protein is CASSMAPVKTGNTIYF. The CDR3 DNA follows: TGTGCCAGCAGCATGGCTCCAGTAAAGACTGGAAACACCATATATTTT. The J gene is TRBJ1-3, the V gene TRBV7-2, with D hard to call. The V end was cut by 5 bases, the J end by 2 bases, with 16 bases between. Germline values: CDR1 SGHTA, CDR2 FQGNSA. CDR3 length: 16 residues.

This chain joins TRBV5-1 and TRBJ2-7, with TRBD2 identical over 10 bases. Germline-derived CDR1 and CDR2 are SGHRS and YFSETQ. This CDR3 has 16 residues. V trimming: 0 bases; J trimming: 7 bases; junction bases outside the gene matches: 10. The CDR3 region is CASSLAPSGSGREQYF. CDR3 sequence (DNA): TGCGCCAGCAGCTTGGCCCCTAGCGGGAGCGGGCGGGAGCAGTACTTC.

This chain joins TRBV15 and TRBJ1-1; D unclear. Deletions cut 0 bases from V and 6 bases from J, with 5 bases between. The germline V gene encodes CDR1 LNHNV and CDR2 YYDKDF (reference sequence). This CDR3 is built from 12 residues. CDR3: CATSREGAEAFF. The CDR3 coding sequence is TGTGCCACCAGCAGAGAGGGAGCTGAAGCTTTCTTT.

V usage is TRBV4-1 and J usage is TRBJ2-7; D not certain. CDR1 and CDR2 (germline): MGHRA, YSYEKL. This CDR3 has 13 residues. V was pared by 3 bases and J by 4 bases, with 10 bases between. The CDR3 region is CASSHGSEYEQYF. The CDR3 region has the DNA TGCGCCAGCAGCCACGGTTCCGAGTACGAGCAGTACTTC.

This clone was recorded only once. The CDR3 sequence: CATLGGDSYTEAFF. CDR3 DNA: TGTGCCACCCTTGGCGGGGACAGCTACACTGAAGCTTTCTTT. This sequence joins TRBV6-6 and TRBJ1-1, with 7 bases matching TRBD1. This CDR3 contains 14 residues. CDR1 and CDR2 from the germline V gene are MNHNY and SVGAGI (reference sequence). The trim removed 10 bases at V and 3 bases at J, leaving 11 bases unmatched.

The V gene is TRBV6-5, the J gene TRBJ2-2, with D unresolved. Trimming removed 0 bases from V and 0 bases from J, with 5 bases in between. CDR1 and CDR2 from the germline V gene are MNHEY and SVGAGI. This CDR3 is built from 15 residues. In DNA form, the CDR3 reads TGTGCCAGCAGTTACTCGTCTCCGAACACCGGGGAGCTGTTTTTT. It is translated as CASSYSSPNTGELFF.

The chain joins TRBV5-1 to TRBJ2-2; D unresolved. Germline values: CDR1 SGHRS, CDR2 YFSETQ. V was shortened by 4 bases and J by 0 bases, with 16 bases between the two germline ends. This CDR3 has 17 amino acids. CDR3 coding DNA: TGCGCCAGCAGCGTTCGGGTGCTTAACGCGAACACCGGGGAGCTGTTTTTT. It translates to CASSVRVLNANTGELFF.

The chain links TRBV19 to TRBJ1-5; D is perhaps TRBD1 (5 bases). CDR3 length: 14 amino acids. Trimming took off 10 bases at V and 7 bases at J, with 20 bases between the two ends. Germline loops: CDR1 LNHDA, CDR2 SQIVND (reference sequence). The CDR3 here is CATKQQANGQPQHF. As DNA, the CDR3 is TGTGCCACCAAGCAACAGGCGAACGGGCAGCCCCAGCATTTT.

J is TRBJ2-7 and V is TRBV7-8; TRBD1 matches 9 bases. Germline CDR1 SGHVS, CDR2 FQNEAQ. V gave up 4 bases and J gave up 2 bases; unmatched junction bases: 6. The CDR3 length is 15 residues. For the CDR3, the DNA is TGTGCCAGCAGCTCCCCCCGACAGGGGGCCTACGAGCAGTACTTC. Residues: CASSSPRQGAYEQYF. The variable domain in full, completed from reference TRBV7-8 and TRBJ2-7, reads GAGVSQSPRYKVAKRGQDVALRCDPISGHVSLFWYQQALGQGPEFLTYFQNEAQLDKSGLPSDRFFAERPEGSVSTLKIQRTQQEDSAVYLCASSSPRQGAYEQYFGPGTRLTVT.

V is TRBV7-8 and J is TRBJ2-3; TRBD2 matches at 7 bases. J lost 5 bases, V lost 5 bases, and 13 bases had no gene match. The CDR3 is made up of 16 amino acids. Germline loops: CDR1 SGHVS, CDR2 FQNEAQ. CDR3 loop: CASSPSASGTLDTQYF. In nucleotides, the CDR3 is TGTGCCAGCAGCCCATCAGCGAGCGGGACGCTAGATACGCAGTATTTT. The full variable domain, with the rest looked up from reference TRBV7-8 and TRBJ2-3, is GAGVSQSPRYKVAKRGQDVALRCDPISGHVSLFWYQQALGQGPEFLTYFQNEAQLDKSGLPSDRFFAERPEGSVSTLKIQRTQQEDSAVYLCASSPSASGTLDTQYFGPGTRLTVL.

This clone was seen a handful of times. The CDR3 here is CASSDDRVYNSPLHF. The CDR3 nucleotides are TGTGCCAGCAGCGACGACAGGGTCTATAATTCACCCCTCCACTTT. The rearrangement links TRBV2 to TRBJ1-6; 7 nucleotides line up with TRBD1. The V and J ends lost 6 bases and 3 bases, in that order; junction bases with no gene match: 5. This CDR3 has 15 amino acids. Germline CDR1 SNHLY, CDR2 FYNNEI. The full variable domain, in which reference TRBV2 and TRBJ1-6 provide the parts outside the CDR3, is EPEVTQTPSHQVTQMGQEVILRCVPISNHLYFYWYRQILGQKVEFLVSFYNNEISEKSEIFDDQFSVERPDGSNFTLKIRSTKLEDSAMYFCASSDDRVYNSPLHFGNGTRLTVT.

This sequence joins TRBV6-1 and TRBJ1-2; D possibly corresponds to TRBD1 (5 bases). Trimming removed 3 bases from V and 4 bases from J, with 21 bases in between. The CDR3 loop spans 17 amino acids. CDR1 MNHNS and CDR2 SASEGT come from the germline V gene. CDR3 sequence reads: CASSDFGAELTFYGYTF. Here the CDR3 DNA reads TGTGCCAGCAGTGATTTTGGGGCCGAGTTAACCTTCTATGGCTACACCTTC.

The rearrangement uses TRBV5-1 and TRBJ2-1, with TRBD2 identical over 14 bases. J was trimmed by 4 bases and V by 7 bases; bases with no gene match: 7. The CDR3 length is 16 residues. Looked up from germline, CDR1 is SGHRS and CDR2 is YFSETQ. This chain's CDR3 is CASATGTSGGYNEQFF. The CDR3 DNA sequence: TGCGCCAGCGCGACCGGGACTAGCGGGGGTTACAATGAGCAGTTCTTC.

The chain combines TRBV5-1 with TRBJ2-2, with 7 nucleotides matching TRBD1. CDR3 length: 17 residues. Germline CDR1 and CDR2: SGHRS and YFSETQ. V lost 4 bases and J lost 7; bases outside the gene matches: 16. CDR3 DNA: TGCGCCAGCAGCCGTCAAGTAACAGGGGTGTTTCACGGGGAGCTGTTTTTT. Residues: CASSRQVTGVFHGELFF. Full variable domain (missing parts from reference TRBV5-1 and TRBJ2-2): KAGVTQTPRYLIKTRGQQVTLSCSPISGHRSVSWYQQTPGQGLQFLFEYFSETQRNKGNFPGRFSGRQFSNSRSEMNVSTLELGDSALYLCASSRQVTGVFHGELFFGEGSRLTVL.

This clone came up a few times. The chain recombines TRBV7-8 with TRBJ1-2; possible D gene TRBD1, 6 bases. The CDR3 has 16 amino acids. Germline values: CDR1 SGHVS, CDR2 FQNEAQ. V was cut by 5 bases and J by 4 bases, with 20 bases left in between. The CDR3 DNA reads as TGTGCCAGCAGCAGGGACACCCCAAACGGGTTCTATGGCTACACCTTC. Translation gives CASSRDTPNGFYGYTF.

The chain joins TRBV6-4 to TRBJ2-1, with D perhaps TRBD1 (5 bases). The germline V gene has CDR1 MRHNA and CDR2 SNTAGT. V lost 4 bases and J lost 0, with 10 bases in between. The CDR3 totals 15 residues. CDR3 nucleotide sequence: TGTGCCAGCAGTGTGGGGCCAAGCTCCTACAATGAGCAGTTCTTC. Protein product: CASSVGPSSYNEQFF.

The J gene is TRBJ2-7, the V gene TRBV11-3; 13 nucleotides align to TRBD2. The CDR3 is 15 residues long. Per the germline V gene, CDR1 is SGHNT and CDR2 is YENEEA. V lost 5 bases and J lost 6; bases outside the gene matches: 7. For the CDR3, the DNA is TGTGCCAGCAGCACCCGGACTAGCGGGAGTCCCGAGCAGTACTTC. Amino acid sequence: CASSTRTSGSPEQYF.

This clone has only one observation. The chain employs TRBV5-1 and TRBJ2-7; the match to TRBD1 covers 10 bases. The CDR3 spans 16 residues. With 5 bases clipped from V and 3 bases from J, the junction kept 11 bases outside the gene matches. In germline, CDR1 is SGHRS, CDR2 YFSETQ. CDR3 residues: CASRPNPGQGNYEQYF. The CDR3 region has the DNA TGCGCCAGCAGACCAAATCCGGGACAGGGGAACTACGAGCAGTACTTC.

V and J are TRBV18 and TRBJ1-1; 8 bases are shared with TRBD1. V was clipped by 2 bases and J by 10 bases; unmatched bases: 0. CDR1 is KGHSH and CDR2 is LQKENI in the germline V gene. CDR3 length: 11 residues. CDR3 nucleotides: TGTGCCAGCTCACCAGGACAGGGAGCTTTCTTT. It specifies CASSPGQGAFF.

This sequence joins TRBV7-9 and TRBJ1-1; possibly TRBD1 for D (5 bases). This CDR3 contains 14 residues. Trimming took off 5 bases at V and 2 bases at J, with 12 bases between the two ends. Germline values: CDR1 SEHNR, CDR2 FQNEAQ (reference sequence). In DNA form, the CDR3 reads TGTGCCAGCAGCATGACCGGGACTAACACTGAAGCTTTCTTT. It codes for CASSMTGTNTEAFF.

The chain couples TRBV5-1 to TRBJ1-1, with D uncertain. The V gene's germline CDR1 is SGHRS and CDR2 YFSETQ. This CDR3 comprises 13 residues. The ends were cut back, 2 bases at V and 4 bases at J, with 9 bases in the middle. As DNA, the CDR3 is TGCGCCAGCAGCTTAGGAGGGATCACTGAAGCTTTCTTT. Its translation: CASSLGGITEAFF. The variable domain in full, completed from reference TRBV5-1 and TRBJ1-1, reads KAGVTQTPRYLIKTRGQQVTLSCSPISGHRSVSWYQQTPGQGLQFLFEYFSETQRNKGNFPGRFSGRQFSNSRSEMNVSTLELGDSALYLCASSLGGITEAFFGQGTRLTVV.